These T cell receptor beta chains were read from a single sample in a study of blood T cells in healthy people across ages. TCRdb analysed the 5' RACE reads with MiXCR anew, one entry per CDR3 protein. The data contain around 800,000 distinct CDR3 sequences, 35% to 60% of them singletons. The sequenced material came from blood. The receptors were gathered from a man at least 80 years old in good health. CDR3s include the opening cysteine and the closing phenylalanine or tryptophan. The order of the fields is D gene, V gene, clone size, J gene, CDR3 DNA, CDR3 protein. D genes are given only for firm matches. Expanded clones get a size class; other rows say once, few or many, or leave the size out.

d_call: NA
v_call: TRBV27
clone_size: NA
j_call: TRBJ2-3
cdr3_nt: TGTGCCAGGGGGCAGTTCACAGATACGCAGTATTTT
cdr3_aa: CARGQFTDTQYF

d_call: NA
v_call: TRBV7-9
clone_size: NA
j_call: TRBJ1-4
cdr3_nt: TGTGCCAGCAGCTTCTTAACGGAGGAAAAACTGTTTTTT
cdr3_aa: CASSFLTEEKLFF

d_call: TRBD2
v_call: TRBV29-1
clone_size: NA
j_call: TRBJ2-1
cdr3_nt: TGCAGCGTTAAAGAGGGACTAGCGGGTGACAATGAGCAGTTCTTC
cdr3_aa: CSVKEGLAGDNEQFF

d_call: NA
v_call: TRBV24-1
clone_size: NA
j_call: TRBJ1-1
cdr3_nt: TGTGCCACCAGTGACCCTATAACTGCTGAAGCTTTCTTT
cdr3_aa: CATSDPITAEAFF

d_call: NA
v_call: TRBV7-6
clone_size: NA
j_call: TRBJ2-7
cdr3_nt: TGTGCCAGCAGCTTCCCGTCCGAGCAGTACTTC
cdr3_aa: CASSFPSEQYF

d_call: NA
v_call: TRBV20-1
clone_size: few
j_call: TRBJ2-3
cdr3_nt: TGCAGTGGAGGGGTTCGGGTCTCAGATACGCAGTATTTT
cdr3_aa: CSGGVRVSDTQYF

d_call: NA
v_call: TRBV5-1
clone_size: NA
j_call: TRBJ2-7
cdr3_nt: TGCGCCAGCAGCTTGGGGCCAGTGGGATTTGAGCAGTACTTC
cdr3_aa: CASSLGPVGFEQYF

d_call: NA
v_call: TRBV27
clone_size: NA
j_call: TRBJ1-2
cdr3_nt: TGTGCCAGCAGTACTGGGACTCACTATGGCTACACCTTC
cdr3_aa: CASSTGTHYGYTF

d_call: NA
v_call: TRBV6-4
clone_size: NA
j_call: TRBJ1-2
cdr3_nt: TGTGCCAGCAGTGACTTCACTAACGGGGTAAACCCCTATGGCTACACCTTC
cdr3_aa: CASSDFTNGVNPYGYTF

d_call: TRBD1
v_call: TRBV7-9
clone_size: NA
j_call: TRBJ2-5
cdr3_nt: TGTGCCAGCAGCCTTGTACCGGGACAGGGTCCAGAGACCCAGTACTTC
cdr3_aa: CASSLVPGQGPETQYF

d_call: NA
v_call: TRBV24-1
clone_size: NA
j_call: TRBJ2-7
cdr3_nt: TGTGCCACCAGTGATCCCGGGACATCCTACGAGCAGTACTTC
cdr3_aa: CATSDPGTSYEQYF

d_call: NA
v_call: TRBV12-3/TRBV12-4
clone_size: few
j_call: TRBJ2-3
cdr3_nt: TGTGCCAGCAGTTTTGGCAGACTTAGCACAGATACGCAGTATTTT
cdr3_aa: CASSFGRLSTDTQYF

d_call: NA
v_call: TRBV12-3/TRBV12-4
clone_size: NA
j_call: TRBJ2-5
cdr3_nt: TGTGCCAGCAGTTTAGTATTAGCGGAGGGGAAAGAGACCCAGTACTTC
cdr3_aa: CASSLVLAEGKETQYF

d_call: TRBD2
v_call: TRBV5-6
clone_size: NA
j_call: TRBJ2-7
cdr3_nt: TGTGCCAGCAGCTTTGAACTAGCGGGACGCGAGCAGTACTTC
cdr3_aa: CASSFELAGREQYF

d_call: TRBD1
v_call: TRBV29-1
clone_size: NA
j_call: TRBJ2-7
cdr3_nt: TGCAGCGTCGAACAGGGGCGCCGGTACGAGCAGTACTTC
cdr3_aa: CSVEQGRRYEQYF

d_call: NA
v_call: TRBV28
clone_size: few
j_call: TRBJ2-2
cdr3_nt: TGTGCCAGCAGTTTAGTTCTTCGTAACACCGGGGAGCTGTTTTTT
cdr3_aa: CASSLVLRNTGELFF

d_call: NA
v_call: TRBV20-1
clone_size: few
j_call: TRBJ2-5
cdr3_nt: TGCAGTGCTAATCCACCCCTACTGGGAGAGGAGACCCAGTACTTC
cdr3_aa: CSANPPLLGEETQYF

d_call: NA
v_call: TRBV7-9
clone_size: once
j_call: TRBJ1-4
cdr3_nt: TGTGCCAGCAGCTCCTCTGGATCCGAAAAACTGTTTTTT
cdr3_aa: CASSSSGSEKLFF

d_call: TRBD1
v_call: TRBV18
clone_size: NA
j_call: TRBJ2-4
cdr3_nt: TGTGCCAGCTCACTTCAGGGACAGGGGGCTCGGGAGCAGTACTTC
cdr3_aa: CASSLQGQGAREQYF

d_call: NA
v_call: TRBV20-1
clone_size: NA
j_call: TRBJ2-2
cdr3_nt: TGCAGTGCTAGCGCCCAGGGGTACGGGGAGCTGTTTTTT
cdr3_aa: CSASAQGYGELFF

d_call: NA
v_call: TRBV4-2
clone_size: medium-sized
j_call: TRBJ1-6
cdr3_nt: TGTGCCAGCAGCCAACTCGCGGGGGCGTATGATTCACCCCTCCACTTT
cdr3_aa: CASSQLAGAYDSPLHF

d_call: NA
v_call: TRBV5-6
clone_size: NA
j_call: TRBJ1-1
cdr3_nt: TGTGCCAGCAGCTTGTCGGCGGACACTGAAGCTTTCTTT
cdr3_aa: CASSLSADTEAFF

d_call: NA
v_call: TRBV20-1
clone_size: NA
j_call: TRBJ2-3
cdr3_nt: TGCAGTGCCGCCGACAGGCAGAGAAGCACAGATACGCAGTATTTT
cdr3_aa: CSAADRQRSTDTQYF

d_call: NA
v_call: TRBV29-1
clone_size: NA
j_call: TRBJ2-2
cdr3_nt: TGCAGCGTTGTCTCCAGCGTAGGCACCGGGGAGCTGTTTTTT
cdr3_aa: CSVVSSVGTGELFF